The following is a TCR beta chain sequence with its context. This entry is derived from a study of T-cell reconstitution after alpha-beta-depleted transplantation in children. The TCRbeta library was prepared with unique molecular identifiers. TCRdb called the PCR reads again in MiXCR, with one record for every CDR3 protein. The profile shows about 610,000 distinct CDR3 sequences, roughly a tenth of them singletons. This CDR3 has 16 residues. The V and J ends lost 0 bases and 8 bases respectively, with 16 bases between them. Germline V gene lookup returns CDR1 LGHNA and CDR2 YSLEER. The chain recombines TRBV4-3 with TRBJ1-4, with D unresolved. Sequencing was performed on PBMCs from the stem cell graft donor, taken from the stem cell graft. The TCR comes from a human donor who donated a stem cell graft to a child with acute myeloid leukemia. This CDR3 is CASSQDSGHGGEKLFF. The CDR3 region has the DNA TGCGCCAGCAGCCAAGATTCGGGCCACGGAGGGGAAAAACTGTTTTTT.